This TCR beta chain was documented in a study of T-cell reconstitution after alpha-beta-depleted transplantation in children. This sample's TCRbeta library carried unique molecular identifier barcodes. Each CDR3 protein gets one entry after TCRdb re-called the PCR reads with MiXCR. The repertoire consists of some 400,000 distinct CDR3 sequences, with around 20% occurring once and the leading ten covering 3.5% to 4%. This TCR came from a human donor who donated a stem cell graft to a child with acute myeloid leukemia. The sequencing here drew on PBMCs from the stem cell graft donor, taken from the stem cell graft.

The CDR3 sequence is CASSLRGVRGNEQFF. DNA for the CDR3: TGTGCCAGCAGCTTAAGGGGCGTGCGGGGCAATGAGCAGTTCTTC. The chain uses TRBV7-3 and TRBJ2-1; TRBD2 might be the D (6 bases). CDR3 length equals 15 residues. Germline CDR1 SGHTA, CDR2 FQGTGA. V was clipped by 1 base and J by 6 bases, with 13 bases between them.